This T cell receptor (beta chain) was captured by sequencing in a study of memory CD4+ T cells and cytomegalovirus serostatus (dated by TCRdb to about 2019). Some background on the complete study: The cohort comprised about 35 healthy Belgian adults, 9 CMV seropositive and about 25 CMV seronegative. To replicate a published TCR-based CMV serostatus classifier, the study sequenced CD4+ memory TCRbeta repertoires from a Belgian cohort whose cytomegalovirus serostatus was known. The study at large found these results: On the Belgian cohort, the classifier built on the original framework reached a median bootstrapped AUC of approximately 0.94, with a 95% CI of 0.76-1.00. Only CD4+CD45RO+ memory cells were sequenced, in contrast to the original study, which included naive and memory CD4+ and CD8+ populations. CMV serostatus prediction reached a median bootstrapped AUC of about 0.95 with the original framework and 0.91 with a US-trained random forest. Of 150 to 200 previously reported CMV-associated TCRbeta sequences, 67 appeared in the CD4+ memory repertoires, each in one to five individuals. Results were interpreted as suggesting that the CMV-associated TCR signature is largely present in the CD4+ memory repertoire.

Single viable CD3+CD4+CD8-CD45RO+ cells were sorted as memory CD4+ T cells on a FACSAria II. CMV serostatus was determined with a Roche Elecsys assay detecting serum IgG against CMV pp150, pp28, p38 and p52. Once the samples were thawed, total CD4+ T cells were enriched through positive selection using CD4 magnetic microbeads. The samples came from a different study that was designed specifically to examine the CD4+ T cell memory repertoire. Peripheral blood mononuclear cells were isolated and cryopreserved according to standard operating procedures, and serum was kept at -80 degrees C. The staining used CD3-PerCP (BW264/56), CD4-APC (RPA-T4), CD45RO-PE (UCHT1) and CD8-Pacific Orange (3B5) antibodies, and Sytox blue was used to exclude non-viable cells. V is pared back by 1 base and J by 10 bases, with 8 bases lying between the germline termini. Inclusive of the bounding cysteine and phenylalanine, the CDR3 is 12 residues long. The retained sequence is limited to the CDR3, 36 bases, with the frame set at the first base. Taken from the germline V gene, the CDR1 and CDR2 loops are LGHNT and FRNRAP.

Genomic DNA was extracted from sorted cells with the Quick-DNA Microprep Kit. TCRbeta DNA was amplified with the immunoSEQ hsTCRbeta kit following the manufacturer's protocol. An Illumina MiSeq instrument was used to sequence the TCRbeta libraries. The authors' pipeline ran thus. Once out-of-frame sequences had been removed, fewer than 2.5 million distinct TCRbeta sequences were left, which works out to an average of around 73,000 per individual. Each individual was scored by the count of 150 to 200 previously reported CMV-associated TCRbeta sequences and the total productive distinct TCRbeta count. A beta-binomial model was reimplemented in Python, and scikit-learn random forests with default parameters were trained on US cohort data. On the Belgian cohort, classifier performance was reported as the median AUC, along with percentile confidence intervals, across 10,000 bootstrap iterations. TCRdb stores this immuneACCESS table with in-frame sequences only. Part of the clones is absent; in the studies checked, under half of the shortfall reflects unresolved V genes, and no reason is known for the rest. From that table come the V and J calls and clone size; the DNA was used to work out D and trimming. The sample table lists some 67,000 clones, 76% of them with a count of one. The ten most abundant clones make up roughly 4.7% of the sample.

On this clone itself: Its binding antigen is unknown. Base qualities are not at hand, and no much larger clone is one base apart.

Sequencing was performed on memory CD4+ T cells from blood. The sequence was obtained from an adult in good health and CMV-seropositive. Rearrangement joined TRBV12-5 to TRBJ2-1; no D gene can be assigned with confidence. The encoded CDR3 is CASGLGFREQFF. The DNA reads as follows: TGTGCTAGTGGTTTGGGCTTCAGGGAGCAGTTCTTC.